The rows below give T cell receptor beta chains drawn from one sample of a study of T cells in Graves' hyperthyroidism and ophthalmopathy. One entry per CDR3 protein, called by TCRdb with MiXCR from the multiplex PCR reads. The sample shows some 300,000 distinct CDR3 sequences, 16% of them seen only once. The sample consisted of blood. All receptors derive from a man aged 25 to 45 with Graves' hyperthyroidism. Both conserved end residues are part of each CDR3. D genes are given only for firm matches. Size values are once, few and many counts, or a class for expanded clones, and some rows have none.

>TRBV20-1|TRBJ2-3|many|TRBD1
CSARWQGADTQYF
TGCAGTGCTCGATGGCAGGGGGCAGATACGCAGTATTTT
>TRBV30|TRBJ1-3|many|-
CAWSVRQTSGNTIYF
TGTGCCTGGAGTGTACGCCAGACCTCTGGAAACACCATATATTTT
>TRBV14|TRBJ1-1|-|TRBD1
CASSPRDSTNTEAFF
TGTGCCAGCAGCCCTCGGGACAGCACGAACACTGAAGCTTTCTTT
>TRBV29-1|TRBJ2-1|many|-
CSVWSRGDNEQFF
TGCAGCGTTTGGTCCAGGGGGGATAATGAGCAGTTCTTC
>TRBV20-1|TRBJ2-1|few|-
CSAREGAVGEQFF
TGCAGTGCTAGAGAAGGCGCAGTAGGTGAGCAGTTCTTC
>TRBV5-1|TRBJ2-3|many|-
CASSLGASTDTQYF
TGCGCCAGCAGCTTGGGGGCTAGCACAGATACGCAGTATTTT
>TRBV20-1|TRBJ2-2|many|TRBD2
CSAVGSGSAGELFF
TGCAGTGCAGTGGGTAGCGGGAGCGCCGGGGAGCTGTTTTTT
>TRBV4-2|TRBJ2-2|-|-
CASSQDPTASGELFF
TGTGCCAGCAGCCAAGATCCCACAGCGTCCGGGGAGCTGTTTTTT
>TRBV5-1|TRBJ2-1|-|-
CASSLAGDNYNEQFF
TGCGCCAGCAGCTTGGCTGGGGACAACTACAATGAGCAGTTCTTC
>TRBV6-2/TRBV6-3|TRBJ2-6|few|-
CATEGVGGGANVLTF
TGTGCCACAGAGGGGGTCGGTGGCGGGGCCAACGTCCTGACTTTC
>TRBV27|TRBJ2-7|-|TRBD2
CASRPGLAAAYEQYF
TGTGCCAGCAGGCCGGGACTAGCGGCGGCCTACGAGCAGTACTTC
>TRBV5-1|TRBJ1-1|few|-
CASSRGENAEAFF
TGCGCCAGCAGCCGGGGGGAGAACGCTGAAGCTTTCTTT
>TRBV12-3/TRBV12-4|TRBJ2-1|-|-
CASSRHYNEQFF
TGTGCCAGCAGTCGACACTACAATGAGCAGTTCTTC
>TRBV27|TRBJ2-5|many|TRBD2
CASNGGQREGRETQYF
TGTGCCAGCAATGGGGGGCAGCGGGAGGGAAGAGAGACCCAGTACTTC
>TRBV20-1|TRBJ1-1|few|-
CSANEGENTEAFF
TGCAGTGCTAATGAAGGGGAGAACACTGAAGCTTTCTTT
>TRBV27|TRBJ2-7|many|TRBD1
CASRGTGEAEQYF
TGTGCCAGCAGGGGGACAGGGGAAGCCGAGCAGTACTTC
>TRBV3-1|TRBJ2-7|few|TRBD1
CASSVRQGSYEQYF
TGTGCCAGCAGCGTACGACAGGGTTCGTACGAGCAGTACTTC